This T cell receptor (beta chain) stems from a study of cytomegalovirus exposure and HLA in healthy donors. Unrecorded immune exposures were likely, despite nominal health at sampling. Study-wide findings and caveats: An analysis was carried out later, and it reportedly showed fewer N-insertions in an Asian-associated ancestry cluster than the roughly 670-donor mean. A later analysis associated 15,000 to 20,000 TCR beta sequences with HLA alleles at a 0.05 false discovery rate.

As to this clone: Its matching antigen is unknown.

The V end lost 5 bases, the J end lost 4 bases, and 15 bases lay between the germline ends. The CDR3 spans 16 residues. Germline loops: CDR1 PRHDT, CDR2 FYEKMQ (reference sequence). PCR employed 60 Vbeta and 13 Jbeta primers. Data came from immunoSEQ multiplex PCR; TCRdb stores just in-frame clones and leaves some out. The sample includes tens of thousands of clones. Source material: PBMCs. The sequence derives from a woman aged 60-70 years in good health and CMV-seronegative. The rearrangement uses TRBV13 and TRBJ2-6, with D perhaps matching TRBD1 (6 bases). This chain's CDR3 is CASSTNRGSGANVLTF. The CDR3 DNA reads TGTGCCAGCAGCACGAATAGGGGGTCCGGGGCCAACGTCCTGACTTTC.